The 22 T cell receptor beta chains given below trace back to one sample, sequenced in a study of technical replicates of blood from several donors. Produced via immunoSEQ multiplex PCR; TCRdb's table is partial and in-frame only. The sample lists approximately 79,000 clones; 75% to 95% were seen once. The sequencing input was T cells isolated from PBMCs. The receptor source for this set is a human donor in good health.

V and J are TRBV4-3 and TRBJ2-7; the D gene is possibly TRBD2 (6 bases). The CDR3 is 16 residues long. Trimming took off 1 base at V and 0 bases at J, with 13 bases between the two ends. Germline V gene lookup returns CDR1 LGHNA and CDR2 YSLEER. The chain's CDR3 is CASSQAFGGNSYEQYF. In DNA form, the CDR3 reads TGCGCCAGCAGCCAAGCCTTTGGCGGGAACTCCTACGAGCAGTACTTC.

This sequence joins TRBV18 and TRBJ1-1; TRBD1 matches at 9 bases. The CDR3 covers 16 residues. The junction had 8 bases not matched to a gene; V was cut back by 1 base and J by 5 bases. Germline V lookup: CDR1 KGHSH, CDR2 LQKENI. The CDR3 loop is CASSPQETGGWTEAFF. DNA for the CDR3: TGTGCCAGCTCACCACAGGAAACAGGGGGCTGGACTGAAGCTTTCTTT.

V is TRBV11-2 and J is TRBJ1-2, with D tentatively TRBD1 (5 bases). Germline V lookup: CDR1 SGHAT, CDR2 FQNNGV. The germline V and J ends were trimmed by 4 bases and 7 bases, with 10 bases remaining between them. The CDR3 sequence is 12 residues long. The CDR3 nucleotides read TGTGCCAGCAGCTCAACAGGAATTGGCTACACCTTC. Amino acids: CASSSTGIGYTF.

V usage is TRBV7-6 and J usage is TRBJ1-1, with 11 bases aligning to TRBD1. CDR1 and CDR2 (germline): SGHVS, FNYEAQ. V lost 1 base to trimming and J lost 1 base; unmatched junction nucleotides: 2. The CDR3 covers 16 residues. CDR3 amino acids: CASSLGTGGANTEAFF. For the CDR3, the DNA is TGTGCCAGCAGCTTAGGGACAGGGGGCGCGAACACTGAAGCTTTCTTT.

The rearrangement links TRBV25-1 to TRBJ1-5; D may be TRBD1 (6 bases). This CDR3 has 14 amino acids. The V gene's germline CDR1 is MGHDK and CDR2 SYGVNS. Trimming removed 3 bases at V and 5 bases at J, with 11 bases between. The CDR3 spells CASSDRGGDQPQHF. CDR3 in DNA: TGTGCCAGCAGTGACAGGGGAGGGGATCAGCCCCAGCATTTT.

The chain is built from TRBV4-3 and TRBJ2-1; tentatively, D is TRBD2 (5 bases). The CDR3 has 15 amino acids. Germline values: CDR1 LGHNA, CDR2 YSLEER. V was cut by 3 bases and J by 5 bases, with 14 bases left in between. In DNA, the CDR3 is TGCGCCAGCAGCCAGTCTAGCTCTCGGAACAATGAGCAGTTCTTC. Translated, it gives CASSQSSSRNNEQFF.

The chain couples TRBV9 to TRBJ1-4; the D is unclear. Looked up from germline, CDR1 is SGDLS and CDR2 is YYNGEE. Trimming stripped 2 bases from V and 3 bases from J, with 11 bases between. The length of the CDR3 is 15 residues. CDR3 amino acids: CASSVFSGPNEKLFF. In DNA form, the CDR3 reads TGTGCCAGCAGCGTCTTCAGTGGCCCTAATGAAAAACTGTTTTTT.

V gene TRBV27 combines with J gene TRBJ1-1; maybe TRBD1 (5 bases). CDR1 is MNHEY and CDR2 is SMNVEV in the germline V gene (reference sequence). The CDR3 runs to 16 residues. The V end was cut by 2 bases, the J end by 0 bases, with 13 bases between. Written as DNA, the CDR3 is TGTGCCAGCAGTTTAACCTACAGGATAATGAACACTGAAGCTTTCTTT. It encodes CASSLTYRIMNTEAFF.

CDR3 nucleotides: TGTGCCAGCTCTACAGGGTGGAATCAGCCCCAGCATTTT. The encoded protein is CASSTGWNQPQHF. The rearrangement joins TRBV6-1 to TRBJ1-5; a possible D gene is TRBD1 (6 bases). Germline lookup yields CDR1 MNHNS and CDR2 SASEGT. The V end was cut by 8 bases, the J end by 4 bases, with 12 bases between. The length of the CDR3 is 13 residues.

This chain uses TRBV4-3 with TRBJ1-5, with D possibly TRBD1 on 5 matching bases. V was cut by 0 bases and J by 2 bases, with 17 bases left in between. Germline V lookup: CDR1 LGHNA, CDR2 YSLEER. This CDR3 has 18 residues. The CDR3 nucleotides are TGCGCCAGCAGCCAAGACTGGGTTCAGGGTGGGGGCAATCAGCCCCAGCATTTT. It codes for CASSQDWVQGGGNQPQHF.

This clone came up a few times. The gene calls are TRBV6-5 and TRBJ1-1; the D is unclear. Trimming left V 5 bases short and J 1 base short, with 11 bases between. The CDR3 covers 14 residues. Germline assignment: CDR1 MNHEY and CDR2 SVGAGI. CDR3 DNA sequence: TGTGCCAGCAGTCTTGGACTCGGGAACACTGAAGCTTTCTTT. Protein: CASSLGLGNTEAFF.

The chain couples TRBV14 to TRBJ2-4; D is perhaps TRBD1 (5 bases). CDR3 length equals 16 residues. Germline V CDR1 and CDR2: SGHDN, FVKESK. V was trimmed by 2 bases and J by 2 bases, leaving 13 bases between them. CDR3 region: CASSQRAGSPKNIQYF. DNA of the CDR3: TGTGCCAGCAGCCAACGGGCAGGGTCCCCCAAAAACATTCAGTACTTC.

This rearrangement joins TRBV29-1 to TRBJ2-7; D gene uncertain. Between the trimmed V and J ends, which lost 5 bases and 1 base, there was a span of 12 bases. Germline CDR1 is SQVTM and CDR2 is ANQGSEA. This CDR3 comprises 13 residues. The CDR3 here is CSVQTEQSYEQYF. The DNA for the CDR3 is TGCAGCGTTCAGACGGAGCAGTCCTACGAGCAGTACTTC.

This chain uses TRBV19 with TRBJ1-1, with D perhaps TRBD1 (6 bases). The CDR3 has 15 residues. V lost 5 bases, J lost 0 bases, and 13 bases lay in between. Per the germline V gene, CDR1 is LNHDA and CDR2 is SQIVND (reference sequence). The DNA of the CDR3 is TGTGCCAGTAGTTTCCCGACAGGCTTGAACACTGAAGCTTTCTTT. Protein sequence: CASSFPTGLNTEAFF. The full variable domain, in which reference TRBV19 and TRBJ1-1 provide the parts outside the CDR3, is DGGITQSPKYLFRKEGQNVTLSCEQNLNHDAMYWYRQDPGQGLRLIYYSQIVNDFQKGDIAEGYSVSREKKESFPLTVTSAQKNPTAFYLCASSFPTGLNTEAFFGQGTRLTVV.

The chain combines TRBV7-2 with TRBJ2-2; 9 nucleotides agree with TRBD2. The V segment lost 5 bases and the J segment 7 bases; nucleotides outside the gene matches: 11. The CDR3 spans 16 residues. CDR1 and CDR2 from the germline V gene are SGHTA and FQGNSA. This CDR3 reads CASSTGPGLASGELFF. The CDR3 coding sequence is TGTGCCAGCAGCACCGGACCGGGACTAGCAAGCGGGGAGCTGTTTTTT.

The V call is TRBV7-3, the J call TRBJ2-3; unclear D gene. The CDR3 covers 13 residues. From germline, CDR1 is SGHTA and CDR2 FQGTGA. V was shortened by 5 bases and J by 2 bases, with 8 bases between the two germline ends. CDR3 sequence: CASSPTNTDTQYF. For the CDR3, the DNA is TGTGCCAGCAGCCCCACAAACACAGATACGCAGTATTTT. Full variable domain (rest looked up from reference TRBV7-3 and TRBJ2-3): GAGVSQTPSNKVTEKGKYVELRCDPISGHTALYWYRQSLGQGPEFLIYFQGTGAADDSGLPNDRFFAVRPEGSVSTLKIQRTERGDSAVYLCASSPTNTDTQYFGPGTRLTVL.

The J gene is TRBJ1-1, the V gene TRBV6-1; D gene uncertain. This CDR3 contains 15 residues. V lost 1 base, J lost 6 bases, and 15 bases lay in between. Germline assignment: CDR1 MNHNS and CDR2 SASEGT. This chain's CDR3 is CASSEVYREDAEAFF. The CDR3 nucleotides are TGTGCCAGCAGTGAAGTATATAGGGAGGACGCTGAAGCTTTCTTT.

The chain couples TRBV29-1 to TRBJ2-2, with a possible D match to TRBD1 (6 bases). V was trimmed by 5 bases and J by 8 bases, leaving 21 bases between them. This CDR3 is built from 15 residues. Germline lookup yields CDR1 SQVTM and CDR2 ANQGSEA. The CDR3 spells CSVTPIKQGTGELFF. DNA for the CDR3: TGCAGCGTTACGCCTATAAAACAGGGTACGGGGGAGCTGTTTTTT.

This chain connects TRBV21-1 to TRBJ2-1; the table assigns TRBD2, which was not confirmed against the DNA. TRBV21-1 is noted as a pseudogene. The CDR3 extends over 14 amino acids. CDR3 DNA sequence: TGTGCCAGCAGCAAAGTCACAGCGGGAGAAGAGCAGTTCTTC. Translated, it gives CASSKVTAGEEQFF.

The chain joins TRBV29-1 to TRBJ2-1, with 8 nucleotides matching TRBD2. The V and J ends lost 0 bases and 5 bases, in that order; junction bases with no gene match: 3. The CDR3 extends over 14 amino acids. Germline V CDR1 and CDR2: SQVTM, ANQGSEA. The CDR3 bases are TGCAGCGTTGAAGACCTGCGGGAGGACAATGAGCAGTTCTTC. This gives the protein CSVEDLREDNEQFF.

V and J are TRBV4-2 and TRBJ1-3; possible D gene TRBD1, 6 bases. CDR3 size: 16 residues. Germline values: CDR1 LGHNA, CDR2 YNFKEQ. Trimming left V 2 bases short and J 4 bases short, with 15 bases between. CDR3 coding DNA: TGTGCCAGCAGCCAAATTCAGGGGCTGGAAGGAAACACCATATATTTT. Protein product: CASSQIQGLEGNTIYF.

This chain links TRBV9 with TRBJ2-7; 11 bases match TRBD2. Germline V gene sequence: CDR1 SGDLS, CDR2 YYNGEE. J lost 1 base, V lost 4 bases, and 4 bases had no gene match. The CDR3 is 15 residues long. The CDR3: CASSIAGGASYEQYF. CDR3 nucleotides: TGTGCCAGCAGCATAGCGGGAGGGGCATCCTACGAGCAGTACTTC.